The 24 T cell receptor beta chains given below trace back to one sample, sequenced in a study of T cells after yellow fever vaccination. Via MiXCR, TCRdb re-called the 5' RACE reads, giving one row per CDR3 protein. This table holds under 700,000 distinct CDR3 sequences, less than 20% found once. The specimen was PBMCs, collected about 5 days after the first yellow fever vaccination. These receptor sequences come from a man between 18 and 35 years old who received the YFV17D yellow fever vaccine.

The chain joins TRBV12-3 or TRBV12-4 to TRBJ1-2; 8 bases are a match to TRBD1. Germline trimming cut 6 bases from V and 3 bases from J; bases unmatched to any gene: 9. The CDR3 has 15 residues. The CDR3 coding sequence is TGTGCCAGCAGCCGACCACAGGGGGTAGACTATGGCTACACCTTC. Protein: CASSRPQGVDYGYTF.

This chain uses TRBV12-3 or TRBV12-4 with TRBJ2-7, with TRBD1 identical over 7 bases. The CDR3 covers 14 residues. The J segment lost 3 bases and the V segment lost 3 bases, leaving 5 bases of the junction unmatched. In DNA form, the CDR3 reads TGTGCCAGCAGTTTTTTGGGACAGAACTACGAGCAGTACTTC. It codes for CASSFLGQNYEQYF.

V usage is TRBV15 and J usage is TRBJ1-5, with D perhaps matching TRBD1 (6 bases). Trimming left V 0 bases short and J 6 bases short, with 18 bases between. Germline V gene sequence: CDR1 LNHNV, CDR2 YYDKDF (reference sequence). The CDR3 has 17 residues. This CDR3 is CATSRDPQGFSGQPQHF. The CDR3, as DNA: TGTGCCACCAGCAGAGACCCCCAGGGGTTCAGTGGTCAGCCCCAGCATTTT.

V and J are TRBV5-4 and TRBJ2-5; D may be TRBD1 or TRBD2 (5 bases each). Germline CDR1 SGHNT, CDR2 YYREEE (reference sequence). V dropped 4 bases and J dropped 5 bases, with 21 bases sitting between them. CDR3 length: 16 amino acids. This CDR3 is CASSPKRGRDGETQYF. In DNA form, the CDR3 reads TGTGCCAGCAGCCCTAAGAGGGGAAGGGATGGGGAGACCCAGTACTTC.

The genes are TRBV9 and TRBJ2-2; 8 nucleotides line up with TRBD1. Unmatched junction bases numbered 3, after V lost 0 bases and J lost 5 bases. From germline, CDR1 is SGDLS and CDR2 YYNGEE. The CDR3 is made up of 15 amino acids. Here the CDR3 reads CASSVAGQGTGELFF. The CDR3 DNA reads as TGTGCCAGCAGCGTAGCTGGACAGGGTACCGGGGAGCTGTTTTTT.

This chain connects TRBV7-8 to TRBJ1-1; no clear D gene. Trimming stripped 2 bases from V and 0 bases from J, with 7 bases between. The CDR3 is made up of 14 amino acids. Germline V gene lookup returns CDR1 SGHVS and CDR2 FQNEAQ. The CDR3 DNA reads as TGTGCCAGCAGCTTACAGAGGATGAACACTGAAGCTTTCTTT. This sequence encodes CASSLQRMNTEAFF.

There are a few counts of this clonotype. The rearrangement links TRBV7-2 to TRBJ2-1; D perhaps matches TRBD2 (6 bases). CDR3 length: 15 amino acids. V lost 1 base and J 8 bases, leaving 15 bases between the germline ends. CDR1 is SGHTA and CDR2 is FQGNSA in the germline V gene. CDR3 loop: CASSLVLGTGDEQFF. The CDR3, as DNA: TGTGCCAGCAGCTTAGTCCTAGGGACGGGGGATGAGCAGTTCTTC. Complete variable domain (other parts from reference TRBV7-2 and TRBJ2-1): GAGVSQSPSNKVTEKGKDVELRCDPISGHTALYWYRQSLGQGLEFLIYFQGNSAPDKSGLPSDRFSAERTGGSVSTLTIQRTQQEDSAVYLCASSLVLGTGDEQFFGPGTRLTVL.

This chain links TRBV7-2 with TRBJ1-6; unclear D gene. The germline V and J ends were trimmed by 5 bases and 8 bases, with 13 bases remaining between them. CDR3 size: 14 residues. The V gene's germline CDR1 is SGHTA and CDR2 FQGNSA. The CDR3 DNA reads TGTGCCAGCAGCCCGGACGGACCCTATTCACCCCTCCACTTT. Its protein product is CASSPDGPYSPLHF.

The rearrangement links TRBV20-1 to TRBJ1-6, with D perhaps TRBD1 (5 bases). From germline, CDR1 is DFQATT and CDR2 SNEGSKA (reference sequence). The CDR3 length is 12 residues. The CDR3 region has the DNA TGCGCTCGCCGGGACGCCAATTCACCCCTCCACTTT. It codes for CARRDANSPLHF.

This clonotype turned up a few times. The chain combines TRBV21-1 with TRBJ2-5; no DNA check was done on the table's D call, TRBD1. TRBV21-1 is a listed pseudogene. The CDR3 consists of 17 residues. Here the CDR3 reads CASNPGTGGLEQETQYF. As DNA, the CDR3 is TGTGCCAGCAACCCCGGGACAGGGGGCCTAGAACAAGAGACCCAGTACTTC.

This clonotype was observed at least ten times. The chain recombines TRBV4-2 with TRBJ2-3, with 16 nucleotides matching TRBD2. Germline trimming cut 2 bases from V and 11 bases from J; bases unmatched to any gene: 10. Germline lookup yields CDR1 LGHNA and CDR2 YNFKEQ. The CDR3 runs 17 residues. Here the CDR3 DNA reads TGTGCCAGCAGCCAAAATCCGGGACTAGCGGGGGGGGAGAGGCAGTATTTT. Encoded protein: CASSQNPGLAGGERQYF.

Points on this clonotype: A single base separates this from a much larger clone, so it may be a read error. This chain connects TRBV14 to TRBJ1-2; D possibly corresponds to TRBD1 (5 bases). The CDR3 loop spans 13 amino acids. Trimming shortened V by 1 base and J by 3 bases, and 6 bases separated the two germline ends. The germline CDR1 and CDR2 sequences are SGHDN and FVKESK. In nucleotides, the CDR3 is TGTGCCAGCAGCCAAGGGGGCTACTATGGCTACACCTTC. Its protein is CASSQGGYYGYTF.

The chain uses TRBV12-3 or TRBV12-4 and TRBJ2-1; D is undetermined. V was pared by 7 bases and J by 3 bases, with 4 bases between. The CDR3 runs 11 residues. The CDR3: CASNLYNEQFF. For the CDR3, the DNA is TGTGCCAGCAACCTCTACAATGAGCAGTTCTTC.

This clonotype appeared a few times. The V call is TRBV13, the J call TRBJ2-4, with D possibly matching TRBD2 (6 bases). There are 14 residues in the CDR3. The V end was cut by 4 bases, the J end by 6 bases, with 13 bases between. Germline CDR1 PRHDT, CDR2 FYEKMQ (reference sequence). The CDR3 bases are TGTGCCAGCAGCTCCGGGACTTCTTCAAACATTCAGTACTTC. The encoded protein is CASSSGTSSNIQYF.

The chain uses TRBV10-3 and TRBJ2-7, with D perhaps assigned TRBD1 or TRBD2 (5 bases each). The V gene's germline CDR1 is ENHRY and CDR2 SYGVKD. CDR3 length: 13 residues. Trimming left V 8 bases short and J 6 bases short, with 17 bases between. Written as DNA, the CDR3 is TGTGCCATCCCAATAAGAGGGACGAGCGAGCAGTACGTC. Amino acid sequence: CAIPIRGTSEQYV.

V is TRBV6-1 and J is TRBJ2-7; 9 nucleotides match TRBD1. Germline V CDR1 and CDR2: MNHNS, SASEGT. This CDR3 comprises 15 residues. V lost 8 bases, J lost 6 bases, and 14 bases stayed unmatched. CDR3 loop: CASFTLTGGWAEQYF. The DNA of the CDR3 is TGTGCCAGCTTCACCCTAACAGGGGGCTGGGCCGAGCAGTACTTC.

The V and J genes are TRBV5-1 and TRBJ2-5; D unclear. The CDR3 is 13 amino acids. Per germline, CDR1 SGHRS and CDR2 YFSETQ. Deletions cut 4 bases from V and 2 bases from J, with 9 bases between. The CDR3 nucleotides are TGCGCCAGCAGCCCGGACCAGCAAGAGACCCAGTACTTC. Translating gives CASSPDQQETQYF.

This clonotype was counted a few times. This sequence joins TRBV5-1 and TRBJ2-2; no reliable D call. Germline values: CDR1 SGHRS, CDR2 YFSETQ. The CDR3 contains 14 residues. With 0 bases removed from V and 3 bases from J, the gap between germline ends came to 6 bases. CDR3: CASSLETHTGELFF. CDR3 in DNA: TGCGCCAGCAGCTTGGAGACACACACCGGGGAGCTGTTTTTT.

The chain couples TRBV3-1 to TRBJ1-4; D gene unclear. V lost 5 bases and J lost 4, with 14 bases in between. The length of the CDR3 is 15 residues. Germline CDR1 and CDR2: LGHDT and YNNKEL (reference sequence). The CDR3 here is CASSSHRVDNEKLFF. The DNA of the CDR3 is TGTGCCAGCAGCTCCCATCGAGTCGATAATGAAAAACTGTTTTTT.

As DNA, the CDR3 is TGTGCCAGCAGTGACTGCTCTAGGGGCGCCTGTACTGAAGCTTTCTTT. Translated, it gives CASSDCSRGACTEAFF. The V and J genes are TRBV25-1 and TRBJ1-1; a weak D match, TRBD1 (5 bases). Germline V gene sequence: CDR1 MGHDK, CDR2 SYGVNS. CDR3 size: 16 residues. With 3 bases removed from V and 5 bases from J, the gap between germline ends came to 19 bases.

The genes are TRBV12-3 or TRBV12-4 and TRBJ1-4, with TRBD1 identical over 9 bases. CDR3 length equals 17 residues. Trimming removed 0 bases from V and 3 bases from J; junction bases left unmatched: 5. CDR3 coding DNA: TGTGCCAGCAGTTTAGCGGGACAGGGACCCTCTAATGAAAAACTGTTTTTT. Translating it yields CASSLAGQGPSNEKLFF.

This clonotype was detected only a few times. The CDR3 sequence: CASSLDRGAGTEAFF. CDR3 DNA: TGCGCCAGCAGCCTAGACAGGGGAGCGGGCACTGAAGCTTTCTTT. V usage is TRBV4-3 and J usage is TRBJ1-1, with 8 positions matching TRBD1. Per the germline V gene, CDR1 is LGHNA and CDR2 is YSLEER. V was pared by 4 bases and J by 4 bases, with 8 bases of the junction left unmatched. The CDR3 is made up of 15 amino acids.

The CDR3 DNA reads TGCGCCAGCAGCCGCGGGACAGAAGATCAGCCCCAGCATTTT. It encodes CASSRGTEDQPQHF. This chain links TRBV4-1 with TRBJ1-5; 7 positions agree with TRBD1. Trimming at V came to 4 bases and at J to 5 bases, leaving 5 bases not matched to a gene. This CDR3 is built from 14 residues. Germline-derived CDR1 and CDR2 are MGHRA and YSYEKL.

This sequence joins TRBV10-3 and TRBJ2-3; 8 nucleotides match TRBD2. In germline, CDR1 is ENHRY, CDR2 SYGVKD. J was trimmed by 4 bases and V by 6 bases; bases with no gene match: 9. The CDR3 contains 15 residues. The chain's CDR3 is CAISAISGVSDTQYF. CDR3 in DNA: TGTGCCATCAGCGCCATTAGCGGGGTATCAGATACGCAGTATTTT.